The 18 T cell receptor beta chains given below trace back to one sample, sequenced in a study of Ad26.COV2.S vaccination and SARS-CoV-2 variants. The treatment: about 20 received Ad26.COV2.S at low or high dose, single or two shots; about 5 received placebo; per-sample allocation not given. Sampling was done on day 63 after the first vaccine or placebo injection. The repertoire was sequenced with immunoSEQ multiplex PCR; TCRdb's copy has only in-frame clones and lacks some. The sample yields fewer than 400,000 clones, 80% to 90% seen once. This sample comprised peripheral blood, obtained in a trial of Ad26.COV2.S vaccine versus placebo. The source is a person between 18 and 60 years old who received the Ad26.COV2.S COVID-19 vaccine or a placebo.

This clone showed up just once. This chain joins TRBV7-2 and TRBJ2-7, with 11 bases lining up with TRBD2. CDR1 SGHTA and CDR2 FQGNSA come from the germline V gene. The CDR3 spans 13 residues. V lost 7 bases, J lost 5 bases, and 4 bases stayed unmatched. The CDR3 sequence is CASTPSGGNEQYF. DNA for the CDR3: TGTGCCAGCACCCCTAGCGGGGGGAACGAGCAGTACTTC.

The J gene is TRBJ1-5, the V gene TRBV5-6; D ambiguous. The CDR3 is 14 residues long. The germline V gene has CDR1 SGHDT and CDR2 YYEEEE. Between the trimmed V and J ends, which lost 4 bases and 5 bases, there was a span of 13 bases. CDR3 sequence: CASSLQGWDQPQHF. DNA of the CDR3: TGTGCCAGCAGCCTACAAGGGTGGGATCAGCCCCAGCATTTT. Supplemented by reference TRBV5-6 and TRBJ1-5, the full variable domain reads DAGVTQSPTHLIKTRGQQVTLRCSPKSGHDTVSWYQQALGQGPQFIFQYYEEEERQRGNFPDRFSGHQFPNYSSELNVNALLLGDSALYLCASSLQGWDQPQHFGDGTRLSIL.

Worth noting for this clone: The same CDR3 can be traced to other DNA sequences in this sample. The chain joins TRBV9 to TRBJ1-1; D ambiguous. CDR3 size: 12 residues. CDR1 is SGDLS, CDR2 YYNGEE, per germline. Trimming removed 0 bases from V and 4 bases from J, with 4 bases in between. For the CDR3, the DNA is TGTGCCAGCAGCGTAGTGGGCACTGAAGCTTTCTTT. Encoded protein: CASSVVGTEAFF.

The chain carries TRBV4-1 and TRBJ1-1; D is unclear. Germline-derived CDR1 and CDR2 are MGHRA and YSYEKL. The CDR3 is 17 amino acids. V shed 0 bases and J shed 0 bases, with 14 bases lying between them. This CDR3 reads CASSQDPYPGMNTEAFF. CDR3 in DNA: TGCGCCAGCAGCCAAGATCCCTATCCGGGGATGAACACTGAAGCTTTCTTT.

The rearrangement joins TRBV18 to TRBJ1-1; no clear D. The CDR3 runs 14 residues. The germline CDR1 and CDR2 sequences are KGHSH and LQKENI. With 3 bases removed from V and 0 bases from J, the gap between germline ends came to 8 bases. CDR3 DNA: TGTGCCAGCTCACCTGGGTTGATGAACACTGAAGCTTTCTTT. The encoded protein is CASSPGLMNTEAFF.

The chain recombines TRBV6-5 with TRBJ1-5; tentatively, D is TRBD1 (6 bases). Trimming left V 3 bases short and J 4 bases short, with 13 bases between. The CDR3 totals 15 residues. The germline V gene has CDR1 MNHEY and CDR2 SVGAGI. This CDR3 reads CASSYRGGGNQPQHF. Written as DNA, the CDR3 is TGTGCCAGCAGTTATAGGGGAGGGGGGAATCAGCCCCAGCATTTT.

This chain joins TRBV6-5 and TRBJ2-1; TRBD2 agrees at 14 bases. The germline gives CDR1 MNHEY, CDR2 SVGAGI. This CDR3 has 14 amino acids. The V and J ends lost 8 bases and 7 bases, in that order; junction bases with no gene match: 4. In nucleotides, the CDR3 is TGTGCCAGCCGGACTAGCGGGGGGTGGAATGAGCAGTTCTTC. Encoded protein: CASRTSGGWNEQFF.

The chain carries TRBV6-6 and TRBJ1-6; TRBD1 might be the D (6 bases). CDR3 length equals 16 residues. Germline CDR1 reads MNHNY; CDR2 reads SVGAGI (reference sequence). V lost 0 bases and J lost 8, with 14 bases in between. CDR3 protein: CASSYSGAPGYSPLHF. CDR3 DNA: TGTGCCAGCAGTTACTCGGGGGCACCAGGGTATTCACCCCTCCACTTT.

The chain employs TRBV3-1 (or the pseudogene TRBV3-2) and TRBJ2-5, with a tentative D call TRBD2 (6 bases). CDR1 is LGHDT, CDR2 YNNKEL, per germline (reference sequence). This CDR3 region has 15 residues. Deletions cut 0 bases from V and 2 bases from J, with 10 bases between. The CDR3 DNA reads as TGTGCCAGCAGCCAAGAGGGAGGACTACAAGAGACCCAGTACTTC. This sequence encodes CASSQEGGLQETQYF.

This clone was seen only once. The chain combines TRBV7-9 with TRBJ1-1, with 7 nucleotides matching TRBD1. The CDR3 is 13 amino acids. The V and J ends lost 4 bases and 11 bases, in that order; junction bases with no gene match: 10. Germline CDR1 is SEHNR and CDR2 is FQNEAQ (reference sequence). The CDR3 sequence: CASSSRTGVRAFF. The CDR3 DNA reads as TGTGCCAGCAGCTCCAGGACAGGAGTACGGGCTTTCTTT.

J is TRBJ1-2 and V is TRBV10-3, with TRBD1 identical over 10 bases. Per germline, CDR1 ENHRY and CDR2 SYGVKD. The CDR3 consists of 17 residues. J gave up 7 bases and V 5 bases, and 16 bases lay outside the gene matches. The CDR3 DNA follows: TGTGCCATCAGTACCCACGGGACAGGGGCACCGGAGGTTGGCTACACCTTC. This translates into CAISTHGTGAPEVGYTF.

This chain links TRBV10-3 with TRBJ2-5; 15 bases fit TRBD2. Germline CDR1 reads ENHRY; CDR2 reads SYGVKD. J lost 4 bases, V lost 10 bases, and 7 bases had no gene match. The CDR3 contains 15 residues. CDR3 loop: CANPGLAGGLETQYF. CDR3 in DNA: TGTGCCAACCCCGGACTAGCGGGGGGGCTAGAGACCCAGTACTTC.

This clone was recorded once. The V and J genes are TRBV3-1 (or the pseudogene TRBV3-2) and TRBJ1-1, with unresolved D. The CDR3 has 12 amino acids. Germline lookup yields CDR1 LGHDT and CDR2 YNNKEL (reference sequence). Between the trimmed V and J ends, which lost 2 bases and 7 bases, there was a span of 8 bases. The chain's CDR3 is CASSQLTGEAFF. CDR3 bases: TGTGCCAGCAGCCAACTGACGGGTGAAGCTTTCTTT.

J is TRBJ1-1 and V is TRBV11-2, with unresolved D. V lost 5 bases and J lost 9, with 16 bases in between. The germline V gene encodes CDR1 SGHAT and CDR2 FQNNGV. This CDR3 comprises 13 residues. CDR3 loop: CASSPRPGRQAFF. The CDR3 DNA reads as TGTGCCAGCAGCCCCAGACCGGGCCGCCAAGCTTTCTTT.

As DNA, the CDR3 is TGCGCCAGCAGCCAATTTGGGGATGGCCAGGAACAGTATTTT. This translates into CASSQFGDGQEQYF. The chain uses TRBV4-3 and TRBJ2-3, with D uncertain. The CDR3 runs to 14 residues. Germline values: CDR1 LGHNA, CDR2 YSLEER. The V end lost 2 bases, the J end lost 12 bases, and 18 bases lay between the germline ends.

The J gene is TRBJ1-1, the V gene TRBV4-1, with 7 bases matching TRBD1. The V gene end was trimmed by 2 bases and the J gene end by 4 bases; junction bases not matched to a gene: 7. The CDR3 spans 15 residues. Germline assignment: CDR1 MGHRA and CDR2 YSYEKL. The CDR3 bases are TGCGCCAGCAGCCAATCACAGGGGATCGGCACTGAAGCTTTCTTT. This codes for CASSQSQGIGTEAFF.

This chain connects TRBV4-3 to TRBJ2-1, with D perhaps given as TRBD1 or TRBD2 (5 bases each). The CDR3 runs 17 residues. From germline, CDR1 is LGHNA and CDR2 YSLEER. Trimming shortened V by 0 bases and J by 0 bases, and 12 bases separated the two germline ends. CDR3 in DNA: TGCGCCAGCAGCCAAGATGATATGGGGGTCTCCTACAATGAGCAGTTCTTC. It encodes CASSQDDMGVSYNEQFF.

The J gene is TRBJ2-1, the V gene TRBV4-1, with a tentative D call TRBD2 (7 bases). V was cut by 3 bases and J by 8 bases, with 17 bases left in between. This CDR3 region has 15 residues. Germline loops: CDR1 MGHRA, CDR2 YSYEKL. Here the CDR3 DNA reads TGCGCCAGCAGCCAGAATTGGGGGGGGCATTATGAGCAGTTCTTC. It translates to CASSQNWGGHYEQFF.